One and the same sample provided the 10 T cell receptor beta chains below, sequenced in a study of CD8 T cells in ankylosing spondylitis. MiXCR was run by TCRdb on the 5' RACE reads, yielding one entry per CDR3 protein. Here the sample spans around 130,000 distinct CDR3 sequences, around 7% being singletons. The sequencing input was blood, either unsorted or a sorted T cell fraction (not recorded which). The origin of the receptors is a male donor with ankylosing spondylitis or in good health (not recorded which).

This clonotype has at least ten counts. The rearrangement joins TRBV5-1 to TRBJ1-6; TRBD1 matches 9 bases. The germline CDR1 and CDR2 sequences are SGHRS and YFSETQ. After removal of 2 bases from V and 10 bases from J, the junction contained 10 bases not matched to a gene. This CDR3 has 16 residues. The CDR3 here is CASSFRPGQGGSPLHF. The CDR3 DNA is TGCGCCAGCAGCTTCCGTCCGGGACAGGGAGGCTCACCCCTCCACTTT.

This clonotype was counted at least ten times. The rearrangement links TRBV3-1 to TRBJ2-3, with TRBD2 matching over 13 bases. The germline CDR1 and CDR2 sequences are LGHDT and YNNKEL (reference sequence). The CDR3 covers 18 residues. Trimming removed 0 bases from V and 6 bases from J; junction bases left unmatched: 9. Here the CDR3 DNA reads TGTGCCAGCAGCCAAGACTCCGGACTAGCGGGAGTGTCGGATACGCAGTATTTT. As protein: CASSQDSGLAGVSDTQYF.

This clonotype has ten or more counts. The chain links TRBV12-3 or TRBV12-4 to TRBJ1-4; D not resolved. This CDR3 has 14 residues. Trimming took 5 bases from V and 7 from J, leaving 14 bases between them. The CDR3 loop reads CASSPDKLGEKLFF. CDR3 coding DNA: TGTGCCAGCAGTCCCGATAAACTGGGTGAAAAACTGTTTTTT.

This clonotype was observed a handful of times. The V call is TRBV5-1, the J call TRBJ2-7; a weak D match, TRBD1 (5 bases). The germline V gene encodes CDR1 SGHRS and CDR2 YFSETQ. V lost 0 bases, J lost 3 bases, and 13 bases lay in between. This CDR3 is built from 15 residues. CDR3 DNA: TGCGCCAGCAGCTTGGGTAGTGACAGCTTCTACGAGCAGTACTTC. Its protein is CASSLGSDSFYEQYF.

This clonotype was seen ten or more times. This chain links TRBV2 with TRBJ2-1; no clear D gene. The CDR3 contains 13 residues. Germline V lookup: CDR1 SNHLY, CDR2 FYNNEI. V was cut by 6 bases and J by 8 bases, with 14 bases left in between. The DNA for the CDR3 is TGTGCCAGCAGCTTTATAGAGGCTGATGAGCAGTTCTTC. Amino acids: CASSFIEADEQFF.

This clonotype showed up many times. The chain couples TRBV15 to TRBJ2-2; D is ambiguous. Germline V gives CDR1 LNHNV, CDR2 YYDKDF (reference sequence). The CDR3 spans 14 residues. The V end was cut by 1 base, the J end by 3 bases, with 6 bases between. The CDR3 spells CATSRVPDTGELFF. In DNA, the CDR3 is TGTGCCACCAGCAGAGTTCCCGACACCGGGGAGCTGTTTTTT.

This clonotype was seen repeatedly, ten times or more. This rearrangement joins TRBV7-3 to TRBJ2-2, with D uncertain. The CDR3 loop spans 13 amino acids. V gave up 6 bases and J gave up 4 bases, with 9 bases separating them. Germline CDR1 reads SGHTA; CDR2 reads FQGTGA. As DNA, the CDR3 is TGTGCCAGCAGGTATATAGCCACCGGGGAGCTGTTTTTT. Translated, it gives CASRYIATGELFF.

This clonotype was counted ten times or more. In nucleotides, the CDR3 is TGCGCCAGCAGCTCTGGGGGGGGCGGAGTGGATACGCAGTATTTT. Amino acids: CASSSGGGGVDTQYF. The chain carries TRBV5-1 and TRBJ2-3; D possibly corresponds to TRBD2 (7 bases). CDR1 and CDR2 from the germline V gene are SGHRS and YFSETQ. This CDR3 contains 15 residues. Deletions cut 3 bases from V and 6 bases from J, with 17 bases between. Filled out from reference TRBV5-1 and TRBJ2-3, the complete variable domain reads KAGVTQTPRYLIKTRGQQVTLSCSPISGHRSVSWYQQTPGQGLQFLFEYFSETQRNKGNFPGRFSGRQFSNSRSEMNVSTLELGDSALYLCASSSGGGGVDTQYFGPGTRLTVL.

A word on this clonotype: A much bigger clone sits one base away, suggesting this may be a read error. The V call is TRBV7-3, the J call TRBJ2-1; tentatively, D is TRBD2 (5 bases). Germline V gene data show CDR1 as SGHTA and CDR2 as FQGTGA. The CDR3 has 15 amino acids. The V gene lost 0 bases and the J gene lost 7 bases, with 13 bases spanning the gap. CDR3 nucleotides: TGTGCCAGCAGCTTAACAAGGTCTAGCAGGAATGAGCAGTTCTTC. It translates to CASSLTRSSRNEQFF. The full variable domain, completed using reference TRBV7-3 and TRBJ2-1, is GAGVSQTPSNKVTEKGKYVELRCDPISGHTALYWYRQSLGQGPEFLIYFQGTGAADDSGLPNDRFFAVRPEGSVSTLKIQRTERGDSAVYLCASSLTRSSRNEQFFGPGTRLTVL.

This clonotype was counted ten times or more. The gene calls are TRBV20-1 and TRBJ1-2; no reliable D call. Germline CDR1 DFQATT, CDR2 SNEGSKA (reference sequence). Trimming stripped 2 bases from V and 2 bases from J, with 12 bases between. This CDR3 region has 14 residues. The CDR3 region has the DNA TGCAGTGCTAGACCGCCTGTGGGAAACTATGGCTACACCTTC. Its translation is CSARPPVGNYGYTF.